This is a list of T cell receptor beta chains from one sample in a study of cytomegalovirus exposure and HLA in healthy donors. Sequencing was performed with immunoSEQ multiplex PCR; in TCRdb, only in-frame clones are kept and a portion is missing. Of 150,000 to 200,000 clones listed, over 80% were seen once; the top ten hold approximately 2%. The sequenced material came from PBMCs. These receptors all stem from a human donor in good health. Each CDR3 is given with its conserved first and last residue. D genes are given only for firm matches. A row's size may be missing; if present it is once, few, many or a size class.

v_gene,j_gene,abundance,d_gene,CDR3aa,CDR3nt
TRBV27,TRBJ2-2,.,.,CASSLRQASGTGELFF,TGTGCCAGCAGTTTAAGACAGGCCTCGGGCACCGGGGAGCTGTTTTTT
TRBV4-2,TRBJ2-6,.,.,CASSQGGSSGANVLTF,TGTGCCAGCAGCCAAGGAGGCAGCTCTGGGGCCAACGTCCTGACTTTC
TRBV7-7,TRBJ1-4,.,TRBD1,CASSLVDRDRNEKLFF,TGTGCCAGCAGCTTAGTAGACCGGGACAGGAATGAAAAACTGTTTTTT
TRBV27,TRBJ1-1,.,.,CASSLRRGYTEAFF,TGTGCCAGCAGTTTAAGGCGGGGGTATACTGAAGCTTTCTTT
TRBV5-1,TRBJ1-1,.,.,CASSTLNPDTEAFF,TGCGCCAGCAGTACTCTAAACCCCGACACTGAAGCTTTCTTT
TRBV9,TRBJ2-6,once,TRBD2,CASNHRGTSGGAGGANVLTF,TGTGCCAGCAACCACCGCGGGACTAGCGGGGGGGCGGGAGGGGCCAACGTCCTGACTTTC
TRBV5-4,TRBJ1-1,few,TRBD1,CASSLGGTGGERNTEAFF,TGTGCCAGCAGCTTGGGGGGGACAGGGGGCGAAAGGAACACTGAAGCTTTCTTT
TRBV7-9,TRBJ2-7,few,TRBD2,CASSLGTGLADEQYF,TGTGCCAGCAGCTTAGGAACCGGACTAGCAGACGAGCAGTACTTC
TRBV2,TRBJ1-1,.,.,CASSLSGVMNTEAFF,TGTGCCAGCTCACTGTCCGGGGTAATGAACACTGAAGCTTTCTTT
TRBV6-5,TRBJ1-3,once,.,CASNRGAGSGNTIYF,TGTGCCAGCAACCGGGGGGCTGGCTCTGGAAACACCATATATTTT
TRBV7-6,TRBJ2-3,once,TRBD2,CASSSPVSGGSSTDTQYF,TGTGCCAGCAGCTCCCCGGTTAGCGGGGGATCTAGCACAGATACGCAGTATTTT
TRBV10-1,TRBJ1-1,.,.,CASSLDRRSTEAFF,TGCGCCAGCAGTTTAGACAGGCGCTCGACTGAAGCTTTCTTT
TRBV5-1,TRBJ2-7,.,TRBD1,CASSVRDRSSYEQYF,TGCGCCAGCAGCGTACGGGACAGGAGCTCCTACGAGCAGTACTTC
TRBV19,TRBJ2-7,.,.,CASSTAWAGTYEQYF,TGTGCCAGTAGTACCGCCTGGGCAGGTACCTACGAGCAGTACTTC
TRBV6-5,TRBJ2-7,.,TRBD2,CASMNGGGYEQYF,TGTGCCAGCATGAACGGGGGGGGATACGAGCAGTACTTC
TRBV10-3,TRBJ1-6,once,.,CAISESRPGGDSPLHF,TGTGCCATCAGTGAGTCGAGACCGGGGGGCGATTCACCCCTCCACTTT
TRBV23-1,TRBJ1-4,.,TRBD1,CASRRRLLVGQASLGEKLFF,TGCGCCAGCAGGCGACGCCTGTTGGTGGGACAGGCCTCTTTAGGTGAAAAACTGTTTTTT
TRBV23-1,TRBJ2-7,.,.,CASPVGQGSYEQYF,TGCGCCAGCCCTGTGGGGCAGGGGTCCTACGAGCAGTACTTC
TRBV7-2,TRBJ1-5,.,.,CASSLDGVIHQPQHF,TGTGCCAGCAGCTTAGACGGGGTCATTCATCAGCCCCAGCATTTT
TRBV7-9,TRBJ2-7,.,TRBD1,CASSRTGTDLYEQYF,TGTGCCAGCAGCCGAACAGGGACAGATCTCTACGAGCAGTACTTC
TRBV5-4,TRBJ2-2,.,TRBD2,CASSSRGGRDTGELFF,TGTGCCAGCAGTTCGCGGGGGGGCCGCGACACCGGGGAGCTGTTTTTT
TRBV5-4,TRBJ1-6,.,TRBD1,CASSLGPTGDNSPLHF,TGTGCCAGCAGCTTGGGACCAACAGGGGATAATTCACCCCTCCACTTT
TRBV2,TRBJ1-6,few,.,CATQQTGGSPLHF,TGTGCCACCCAGCAGACCGGGGGATCACCCCTCCACTTT
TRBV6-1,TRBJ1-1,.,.,CASSAGEAFF,TGTGCCAGCAGTGCGGGGGAAGCTTTCTTT
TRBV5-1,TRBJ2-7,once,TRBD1,CASSRTGWNYEQYF,TGCGCCAGCAGCCGGACAGGGTGGAACTACGAGCAGTACTTC
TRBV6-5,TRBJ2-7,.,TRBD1,CASSYPGQTYEQYF,TGTGCCAGCAGTTACCCGGGACAGACCTACGAGCAGTACTTC
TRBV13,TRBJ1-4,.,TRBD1,CASSGQGFEKLFF,TGTGCCAGCTCGGGACAGGGATTCGAAAAACTGTTTTTT
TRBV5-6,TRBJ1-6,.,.,CASSLVTVQNSPLHF,TGTGCCAGCAGCTTGGTGACAGTCCAAAATTCACCCCTCCACTTT
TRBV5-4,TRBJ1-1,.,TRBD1,CASRRTGGSEAFF,TGTGCCAGCAGACGGACAGGGGGCAGTGAAGCTTTCTTT
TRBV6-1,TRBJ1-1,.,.,CASSEAGGRVNTEAFF,TGTGCCAGCAGTGAAGCGGGAGGCAGAGTGAACACTGAAGCTTTCTTT
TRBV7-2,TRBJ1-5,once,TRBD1,CASSPGQGIYQPQHF,TGTGCCAGCAGCCCGGGACAGGGTATCTATCAGCCCCAGCATTTT
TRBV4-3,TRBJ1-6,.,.,CASSQESLHNSPLHF,TGCGCCAGCAGCCAAGAGTCTCTCCATAATTCACCCCTCCACTTT
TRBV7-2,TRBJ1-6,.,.,CASSLTLGASSYNSPLHF,TGTGCCAGCAGCTTGACCCTGGGCGCGAGCTCCTATAATTCACCCCTCCACTTT
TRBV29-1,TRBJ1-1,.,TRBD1,CSVTQGAARAFF,TGCAGCGTCACACAGGGGGCGGCGCGAGCTTTCTTT
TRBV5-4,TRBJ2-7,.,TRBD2,CASSLLGTSYEQYF,TGTGCCAGCAGCTTGCTGGGGACTAGTTACGAGCAGTACTTC
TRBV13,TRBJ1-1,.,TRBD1,CASSGQGNTEAFF,TGTGCCAGCAGCGGACAGGGGAACACTGAAGCTTTCTTT
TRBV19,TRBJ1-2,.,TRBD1,CASSAPDRGRGYTF,TGTGCCAGTAGCGCCCCAGACAGGGGTAGAGGCTACACCTTC
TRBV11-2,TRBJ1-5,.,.,CASSLSRFQPQHF,TGTGCCAGCAGCTTAAGCAGGTTTCAGCCCCAGCATTTT
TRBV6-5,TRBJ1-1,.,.,CASKGRDTEAFF,TGTGCCAGCAAGGGCAGGGACACTGAAGCTTTCTTT
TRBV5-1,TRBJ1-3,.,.,CASRRGSPGNTIYF,TGCGCCAGCCGGAGAGGGAGCCCGGGAAACACCATATATTTT
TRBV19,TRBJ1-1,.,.,CASSTVETGNTEAFF,TGTGCCAGTAGTACTGTCGAGACAGGGAACACTGAAGCTTTCTTT
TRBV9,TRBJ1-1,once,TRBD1,CASSARDRAFEAFF,TGTGCCAGCAGCGCCCGGGACAGGGCTTTTGAAGCTTTCTTT
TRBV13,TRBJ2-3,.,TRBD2,CASSLPLGGLDTQYF,TGTGCCAGCAGCTTACCACTCGGGGGGTTAGATACGCAGTATTTT
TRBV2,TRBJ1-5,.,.,CASRVQGAQPQHF,TGTGCCAGCAGAGTACAGGGAGCACAGCCCCAGCATTTT
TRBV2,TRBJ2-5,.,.,CASTGQTETQYF,TGTGCCAGTACCGGACAGACGGAGACCCAGTACTTC
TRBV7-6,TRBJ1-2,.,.,CASSLSGGPNGYTF,TGTGCCAGCAGCCTATCGGGAGGCCCCAATGGCTACACCTTC